A single sample gave rise to the 23 T cell receptor beta chains below, sequenced in a study of CD8 T cells in Susac syndrome. RNA was extracted with the RNeasy kit, and a quantity of about 0.45 to 1 ug was reverse transcribed using random hexamers. TCRdb re-derived calls from the immunoSEQ multiplex PCR reads in MiXCR, one entry per CDR3 protein. The sample consists of about 190,000 distinct CDR3 sequences, approximately 94% of them appearing once. The specimen sequenced was CD4+ T cells from PBMCs. These receptor sequences come from a human donor with Susac syndrome.

V is TRBV15 and J is TRBJ1-5; 10 bases fit TRBD1. CDR1 is LNHNV and CDR2 is YYDKDF in the germline V gene (reference sequence). After removal of 3 bases from V and 3 bases from J, the junction contained 8 bases not matched to a gene. The CDR3 is 17 amino acids. DNA of the CDR3: TGTGCCACCAGCAGGGGCCGGGACAGGGGAAACAATCAGCCCCAGCATTTT. Translated, it gives CATSRGRDRGNNQPQHF.

The chain combines TRBV29-1 with TRBJ2-1; 8 nucleotides align to TRBD2. This CDR3 has 13 amino acids. The V segment lost 5 bases and the J segment 4 bases; nucleotides outside the gene matches: 4. Looked up from germline, CDR1 is SQVTM and CDR2 is ANQGSEA. CDR3 region: CSVILAAYNEQFF. The CDR3 nucleotides read TGCAGCGTTATACTAGCGGCATACAATGAGCAGTTCTTC.

The chain recombines TRBV4-1 with TRBJ1-2, with TRBD1 as a possible D gene (6 bases). Per the germline V gene, CDR1 is MGHRA and CDR2 is YSYEKL. The CDR3 totals 15 residues. Trimming took off 5 bases at V and 4 bases at J, with 17 bases between the two ends. CDR3 in amino acids: CASSTPGTTVYGYTF. The CDR3 DNA reads as TGCGCCAGCAGCACACCCGGGACAACGGTCTATGGCTACACCTTC.

This clonotype has only one observation. This chain joins TRBV11-1 and TRBJ2-7; 8 bases fit TRBD1. This CDR3 is 14 amino acids long. V lost 3 bases and J lost 5; bases outside the gene matches: 6. From germline, CDR1 is SGHAT and CDR2 FQDESV (reference sequence). The chain's CDR3 is CASSFGQGRNEQYF. CDR3 nucleotide sequence: TGTGCCAGCAGCTTTGGACAGGGTCGCAACGAGCAGTACTTC.

This chain uses TRBV3-1 with TRBJ2-3; 7 bases agree with TRBD2. Looked up from germline, CDR1 is LGHDT and CDR2 is YNNKEL (reference sequence). Trimming took 4 bases from V and 0 from J; bases not matched to a gene: 10. This CDR3 region has 17 residues. CDR3 in amino acids: CASSPEVWRGSTDTQYF. DNA of the CDR3: TGTGCCAGCAGCCCGGAAGTGTGGCGGGGGAGCACAGATACGCAGTATTTT.

The rearrangement uses TRBV4-3 and TRBJ2-1; 7 nucleotides align to TRBD1. The length of the CDR3 is 15 residues. Trimming cost V 4 bases and J 2 bases; bases outside gene matches: 5. In germline, CDR1 is LGHNA, CDR2 YSLEER. The CDR3 loop reads CASSRDRVTYNEQFF. The CDR3 nucleotides read TGCGCCAGCAGCCGCGACAGGGTGACCTACAATGAGCAGTTCTTC.

The CDR3 nucleotides read TGTGCCAGCAGCCAAGAAGCTTTGGGCGGGGGCTCCTACAATGAGCAGTTCTTC. It specifies CASSQEALGGGSYNEQFF. V and J are TRBV3-1 and TRBJ2-1, with TRBD2 identical over 7 bases. The V gene end was trimmed by 0 bases and the J gene end by 0 bases; junction bases not matched to a gene: 8. This CDR3 has 18 residues. Per germline, CDR1 LGHDT and CDR2 YNNKEL (reference sequence).

The rearrangement uses TRBV10-3 and TRBJ1-5; possible D gene TRBD1, 5 bases. Trimming left V 3 bases short and J 4 bases short, with 7 bases between. The CDR3 covers 13 residues. Germline V gene sequence: CDR1 ENHRY, CDR2 SYGVKD. The CDR3 here is CAISDSGNQPQHF. The DNA for the CDR3 is TGTGCCATCAGTGACTCAGGGAATCAGCCCCAGCATTTT.

The chain recombines TRBV12-3 or TRBV12-4 with TRBJ1-3; D remains ambiguous. Trimming cost V 3 bases and J 2 bases, with 11 bases left between them. The CDR3 sequence is 15 residues long. CDR3: CASSFDGKAGNTIYF. The CDR3 DNA sequence: TGTGCCAGCAGTTTTGACGGGAAGGCTGGAAACACCATATATTTT.

The V and J genes are TRBV30 and TRBJ2-5; perhaps D is TRBD1 or TRBD2 (5 bases each). The V end lost 3 bases, the J end lost 5 bases, and 10 bases lay between the germline ends. From germline, CDR1 is GTSNPN and CDR2 SVGIG (reference sequence). This CDR3 has 12 residues. CDR3 sequence reads: CAWSKGTETQYF. The CDR3 region has the DNA TGTGCCTGGAGCAAAGGGACCGAGACCCAGTACTTC.

The chain has TRBV4-2 and TRBJ1-6, with D possibly TRBD1 on 6 matching bases. The CDR3 loop spans 15 amino acids. Germline V gives CDR1 LGHNA, CDR2 YNFKEQ. V lost 0 bases and J lost 7, with 10 bases in between. The DNA for the CDR3 is TGTGCCAGCAGCCAAGAAAACAGGGAGAATTCACCCCTCCACTTT. Translation: CASSQENRENSPLHF.

The chain joins TRBV15 to TRBJ2-3; perhaps D is TRBD1 or TRBD2 (6 bases each). Germline lookup yields CDR1 LNHNV and CDR2 YYDKDF (reference sequence). The ends were cut back, 1 base at V and 4 bases at J, with 15 bases in the middle. The CDR3 consists of 16 residues. In nucleotides, the CDR3 is TGTGCCACCAGCAGAGGGGGCGTCGGGGGCGCAGATACGCAGTATTTT. Its translation is CATSRGGVGGADTQYF. The full variable domain, its missing parts supplied by reference TRBV15 and TRBJ2-3, is DAMVIQNPRYQVTQFGKPVTLSCSQTLNHNVMYWYQQKSSQAPKLLFHYYDKDFNNEADTPDNFQSRRPNTSFCFLDIRSPGLGDTAMYLCATSRGGVGGADTQYFGPGTRLTVL.

This chain connects TRBV9 to TRBJ2-6, with D uncertain. V was trimmed by 0 bases and J by 0 bases, leaving 7 bases between them. This CDR3 comprises 16 residues. Germline assignment: CDR1 SGDLS and CDR2 YYNGEE. The CDR3 sequence: CASSVEVGSGANVLTF. In DNA, the CDR3 is TGTGCCAGCAGCGTAGAGGTAGGCTCTGGGGCCAACGTCCTGACTTTC.

This clonotype has just one count. This chain connects TRBV23-1 to TRBJ2-3; D ambiguous. TRBV23-1 is noted as an ORF with a role that remains uncertain. Trimming pared 5 bases from V and 6 bases from J, leaving 15 bases between. The CDR3 has 14 amino acids. In DNA form, the CDR3 reads TGCGCCAGCAGTACCGGATGCGCATCCGATACGCAGTATTTT. It codes for CASSTGCASDTQYF.

Comment on this clonotype: The junction differs from germline at one of its ends, possibly a read error. The chain has TRBV5-1 and TRBJ1-5, with 9 bases matching TRBD1. This CDR3 has 14 residues. Germline values: CDR1 SGHRS, CDR2 YFSETQ. CDR3 region: CASSPGTGNQPQHF. The CDR3 bases are TGTGCCAGCAGCCCGGGGACAGGGAATCAGCCCCAGCATTTT.

The chain has TRBV6-6 and TRBJ2-1; 9 positions agree with TRBD2. This CDR3 region has 16 residues. With V trimmed by 2 bases and J by 2 bases, 4 bases remained unmatched. Germline lookup yields CDR1 MNHNY and CDR2 SVGAGI (reference sequence). This CDR3 reads CASSYPLAGPYNEQFF. In nucleotides, the CDR3 is TGTGCCAGCAGTTACCCCCTAGCGGGGCCCTACAATGAGCAGTTCTTC.

The V and J genes are TRBV6-4 and TRBJ2-5; no firm D call. CDR1 is MRHNA, CDR2 SNTAGT, per germline. Trimming removed 9 bases from V and 5 bases from J, with 4 bases in between. The CDR3 runs to 9 residues. CDR3 nucleotides: TGTGCCAGTAGGGAGACCCAGTACTTC. Translated, it gives CASRETQYF.

In DNA, the CDR3 is TGTGCCAGCTACAGGGAATGGACTGAAGCTTTCTTT. It encodes CASYREWTEAFF. J is TRBJ1-1 and V is TRBV30, with D possibly TRBD1 on 6 matching bases. V lost 8 bases to trimming and J lost 5 bases, with 15 bases between them. This CDR3 has 12 amino acids. Germline V gives CDR1 GTSNPN, CDR2 SVGIG (reference sequence).

This chain connects TRBV19 to TRBJ1-4; no clear D. Germline V gives CDR1 LNHDA, CDR2 SQIVND (reference sequence). This CDR3 is 17 amino acids long. V lost 5 bases and J 0 bases, leaving 16 bases between the germline ends. The CDR3: CASSLSGPSTTNEKLFF. In nucleotides, the CDR3 is TGTGCCAGTAGTCTAAGTGGACCCTCAACAACTAATGAAAAACTGTTTTTT.

The V and J genes are TRBV29-1 and TRBJ2-5; D may be TRBD2 (5 bases). Germline CDR1 reads SQVTM; CDR2 reads ANQGSEA. This CDR3 has 14 residues. V lost 1 base and J 9 bases, leaving 18 bases between the germline ends. The CDR3 nucleotides read TGCAGCGTTGAAGCAACAATCAATGGGGAGCCCCAGTACTTC. Translating it yields CSVEATINGEPQYF.

This chain links TRBV12-3 or TRBV12-4 with TRBJ2-3; D ambiguous. V was pared by 2 bases and J by 0 bases, with 15 bases between. The CDR3 is 17 amino acids. The CDR3 nucleotides read TGTGCCAGCAGTTTAAGGTCTGGGGTCCGTAGCACAGATACGCAGTATTTT. This encodes CASSLRSGVRSTDTQYF.

This rearrangement joins TRBV7-3 to TRBJ2-1, with 12 bases fitting TRBD2. This CDR3 contains 15 residues. The J segment lost 7 bases and the V segment lost 2 bases, leaving 3 bases of the junction unmatched. Germline CDR1 reads SGHTA; CDR2 reads FQGTGA. The CDR3 loop reads CASSLGLAGRNEQFF. CDR3 DNA sequence: TGTGCCAGCAGCTTAGGACTAGCGGGGCGAAATGAGCAGTTCTTC.

The chain recombines TRBV25-1 with TRBJ1-6; D unclear. The CDR3 runs 14 residues. Trimming removed 2 bases from V and 8 bases from J, with 10 bases in between. Germline V lookup: CDR1 MGHDK, CDR2 SYGVNS. The DNA of the CDR3 is TGTGCCAGCAGTGAAGGGCCAGTCTATTCACCCCTCCACTTT. Protein product: CASSEGPVYSPLHF.